These 6 T cell receptor beta chains came from one sample sequenced in a study of blood T cell repertoires in COVID-19. Clones were sequenced by immunoSEQ multiplex PCR, and TCRdb holds only the in-frame ones, with some missing. The repertoire holds 120,000 to 150,000 clones, with more than 80% as singletons. Sequenced input: peripheral blood. Source of these receptors: a human donor in a cohort sampled during active COVID-19.

The V and J genes are TRBV7-9 and TRBJ2-1; 8 positions agree with TRBD1. The V gene's germline CDR1 is SEHNR and CDR2 FQNEAQ (reference sequence). The ends lost 0 bases at V and 8 bases at J; junction bases unmatched: 6. CDR3 length: 15 amino acids. CDR3 loop: CASSLALAGGDEQFF. The DNA for the CDR3 is TGTGCCAGCAGCTTAGCCCTTGCAGGGGGCGATGAGCAGTTCTTC. The full variable domain, with the rest looked up from reference TRBV7-9 and TRBJ2-1, is DTGVSQNPRHKITKRGQNVTFRCDPISEHNRLYWYRQTLGQGPEFLTYFQNEAQLEKSRLLSDRFSAERPKGSFSTLEIQRTEQGDSAMYLCASSLALAGGDEQFFGPGTRLTVL.

This clone was counted a few times. This chain joins TRBV6-6 and TRBJ2-3; D is undetermined. The CDR3 has 15 residues. V was cut by 2 bases and J by 0 bases, with 9 bases left in between. Germline V gives CDR1 MNHNY, CDR2 SVGAGI (reference sequence). The CDR3 DNA follows: TGTGCCAGCAGTTACGATGGCCCTAGCACAGATACGCAGTATTTT. Translation: CASSYDGPSTDTQYF.

The table lists this clone with a count of one. The genes are TRBV9 and TRBJ2-1; no clear D. In germline, CDR1 is SGDLS, CDR2 YYNGEE. V was cut by 0 bases and J by 0 bases, with 10 bases left in between. The CDR3 extends over 16 amino acids. The CDR3: CASSVVFRSSYNEQFF. Here the CDR3 DNA reads TGTGCCAGCAGCGTAGTCTTTCGTAGCTCCTACAATGAGCAGTTCTTC.

This clone was seen a few times. V gene TRBV6-5 combines with J gene TRBJ2-7; D is possibly TRBD1 (6 bases). Germline-derived CDR1 and CDR2 are MNHEY and SVGAGI. The CDR3 runs to 12 residues. Trimming cost V 4 bases and J 6 bases, with 10 bases left between them. The CDR3 DNA reads as TGTGCCAGCAGTTTGGACAGAAGCGAGCAGTACTTC. It translates to CASSLDRSEQYF.

The chain carries TRBV19 and TRBJ2-5; possibly TRBD2 for D (6 bases). This CDR3 is 13 amino acids long. The germline CDR1 and CDR2 sequences are LNHDA and SQIVND (reference sequence). V lost 6 bases to trimming and J lost 6 bases, with 14 bases between them. This chain's CDR3 is CASSPQAGQTQYF. CDR3 nucleotide sequence: TGTGCCAGTAGCCCCCAGGCGGGACAGACCCAGTACTTC.

The CDR3 region is CAISEKKLAGDTDTQYF. For the CDR3, the DNA is TGTGCCATCAGTGAGAAAAAACTAGCGGGAGACACAGATACGCAGTATTTT. V usage is TRBV10-3 and J usage is TRBJ2-3, with 11 bases matching TRBD2. Germline V gene sequence: CDR1 ENHRY, CDR2 SYGVKD. The CDR3 length is 17 residues. Losses at the gene ends were 2 bases for V and 2 bases for J; bases not matched to a gene: 6.